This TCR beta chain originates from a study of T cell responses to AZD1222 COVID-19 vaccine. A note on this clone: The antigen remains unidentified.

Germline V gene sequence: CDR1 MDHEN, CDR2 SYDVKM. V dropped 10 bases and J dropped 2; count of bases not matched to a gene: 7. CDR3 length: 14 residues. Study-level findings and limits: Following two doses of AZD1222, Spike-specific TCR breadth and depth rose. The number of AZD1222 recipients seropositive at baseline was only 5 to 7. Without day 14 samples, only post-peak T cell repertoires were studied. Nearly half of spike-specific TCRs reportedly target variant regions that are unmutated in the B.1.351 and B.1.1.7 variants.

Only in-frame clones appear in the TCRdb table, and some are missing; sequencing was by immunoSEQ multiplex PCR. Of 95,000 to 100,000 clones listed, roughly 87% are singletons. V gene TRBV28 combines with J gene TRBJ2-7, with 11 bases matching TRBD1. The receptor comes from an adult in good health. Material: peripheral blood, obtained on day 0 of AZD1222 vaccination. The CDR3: CATEGQGATYEQYF. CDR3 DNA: TGTGCCACCGAAGGACAGGGGGCGACCTACGAGCAGTACTTC.